The TCR beta chain described here comes from a study of PD-L1 blockade in urothelial cancer. Study as a whole: Patients' atezolizumab regimen, 1,200 mg intravenously every 3 weeks, began in about 2014. From 0 to 3 prior chemotherapy regimens had been given to the patients. Across blood samples, T cells had a median count of approximately 130,000.

The germline gives CDR1 MNHEY, CDR2 SMNVEV (reference sequence). The germline V and J ends were trimmed by 2 bases and 4 bases, with 21 bases remaining between them. This CDR3 is 19 amino acids long. Measured with immunoSEQ multiplex PCR; TCRdb has only the in-frame clones, and not every one. This sample carries tens of thousands of clones, approximately 86% of them seen once, and the ten largest clones take 1.5% to 2%. This clonotype originated in a man aged 50 to 59 with urothelial cancer. The chain employs TRBV27 and TRBJ2-6; TRBD2 is a possible D gene (5 bases). This specimen was PBMCs, taken around atezolizumab (anti-PD-L1) treatment. The CDR3 DNA follows: TGTGCCAGCAGTTTAATCCGAACCCAACCCACGGGAGGGGCCAACGTCCTGACTTTC. It encodes CASSLIRTQPTGGANVLTF.